The sequence of this TCR beta chain was determined in a study of control samples from healthy donors and cancer patients (dated by TCRdb to 2018 to 2021). The method was the immunoSEQ multiplex PCR assay. TCRdb took this table from immuneACCESS and kept in-frame rearrangements with V and J called. Such tables lack part of the clones; where checked against another copy, unresolved V genes explain under half of the gap, and the rest is unexplained. This sample has about 100,000 clones in its table, and roughly 87% of those were observed once. The ten largest clones represent 18% of the sample. The CDR3 measures 17 amino acids from cysteine to phenylalanine. Left in the record is the CDR3 DNA by itself, 51 bases read in frame from the first base. The germline V gene encodes CDR1 MGHRA and CDR2 YSYEKL. V is pared back by 1 base and J by 3 bases, with 16 bases lying between the germline termini. Concerning this clone itself: The clone's antigen remains unknown. One base away there is no much larger clone; base qualities are not given.

The rearrangement joined TRBV4-1 to TRBJ2-1, and perhaps TRBD2 as D gene, on 5 matching bases. The origin of this receptor is a woman in her 50s in good health. The sequenced sample was blood. In nucleotide form, the sequence is TGCGCCAGCAGCCAAGTTTCCGCCGGGGTCAACTACAATGAGCAGTTCTTC. Its protein product is CASSQVSAGVNYNEQFF.